Included here is one TCR beta chain sequence, with context. Antigen specificity is unknown. An end of the junction differs from the germline gene, which may be a read error. CD8 cells classed as naive were CD45RO-negative and positively selected for CCR7, excluding terminally differentiated effector memory CD45RA+ cells. Clones were sequenced by immunoSEQ multiplex PCR, and TCRdb holds only the in-frame ones, with some missing. This sample has millions of clones; approximately 94% occur once, and the top ten carry roughly 1%. The data were taken from a study of shared clonotypes between healthy human individuals. The CDR3 loop spans 17 amino acids. Germline V gene lookup returns CDR1 SSHAT and CDR2 FNYEAQ (reference sequence). Points from the study as a whole: The generation probabilities recorded for non-shared clonotypes fell below those of clonotypes shared by all four donors. Larger richness was generally estimated for naive than memory subsets.

The sequence derives from a young man in good health. Sequencing was carried out using naive CD8+ T cells sorted from blood. The V and J genes are TRBV7-7 and TRBJ2-2; D is uncertain. This CDR3 is CASSLDSWTENTGELFF. The CDR3 DNA follows: TGTGCTAGCAGCTTAGACTCTTGGACGGAGAACACCGGGGAGCTGTTTTTT.